The 15 T cell receptor beta chains listed next were all sequenced from one sample in a study of cytomegalovirus exposure and HLA in healthy donors. Amplification used 60 Vbeta primers and 13 Jbeta primers. Using immunoSEQ multiplex PCR, the repertoire was profiled, and TCRdb retains in-frame clones only, with some absent. The sample holds some 210,000 clones, approximately 82% seen once. Sequenced: PBMCs. These receptors were collected from a woman aged 50 to 65 in good health and CMV-seropositive.

The count of this clone is one. This chain joins TRBV6-5 and TRBJ1-1, with 8 bases fitting TRBD1. V was clipped by 6 bases and J by 11 bases; unmatched bases: 11. Germline CDR1 and CDR2: MNHEY and SVGAGI. This CDR3 is built from 13 residues. CDR3 amino acids: CASSPGQGGWAFF. CDR3 nucleotides: TGTGCCAGCAGCCCCGGACAGGGTGGTTGGGCTTTCTTT.

The chain combines TRBV14 with TRBJ1-2; TRBD1 is a possible D gene (5 bases). Trimming removed 2 bases at V and 3 bases at J, with 7 bases between. This CDR3 comprises 13 residues. CDR1 is SGHDN, CDR2 FVKESK, per germline. The CDR3 loop reads CASSQKQDYGYTF. The CDR3 nucleotides are TGTGCCAGCAGCCAAAAACAGGACTATGGCTACACCTTC.

The chain links TRBV5-1 to TRBJ2-3, with 10 positions matching TRBD2. J lost 3 bases, V lost 0 bases, and 7 bases had no gene match. CDR3 length: 17 residues. Germline-derived CDR1 and CDR2 are SGHRS and YFSETQ. The CDR3, as DNA: TGCGCCAGCAGCTTGGAGCGGGGGGGCGAAGGGACAGATACGCAGTATTTT. The encoded protein is CASSLERGGEGTDTQYF.

Comment on this clone: Within the sample, other DNA sequences also encode this same CDR3. The chain links TRBV19 to TRBJ1-5; D remains unclear. Per the germline V gene, CDR1 is LNHDA and CDR2 is SQIVND (reference sequence). Between the trimmed V and J ends, which lost 3 bases and 3 bases, there was a span of 9 bases. The CDR3 length is 14 residues. The chain's CDR3 is CASSIRGHNQPQHF. The CDR3 coding sequence is TGTGCCAGTAGTATCCGAGGCCACAATCAGCCCCAGCATTTT.

In the case of this clone: At one boundary the junction diverges from the germline segment, which might be a read error. This chain links TRBV7-9 with TRBJ1-2; 9 bases are a match to TRBD1. The CDR3 runs 16 residues. CDR1 and CDR2 from the germline V gene are SEHNR and FQNEAQ (reference sequence). The CDR3 loop reads CASSPRTGDNHYDYTF. The CDR3 nucleotides are TGTGCCAGCAGCCCCCGGACAGGGGATAACCATTATGACTACACCTTC. Full variable domain (missing parts from reference TRBV7-9 and TRBJ1-2): DTGVSQNPRHKITKRGQNVTFRCDPISEHNRLYWYRQTLGQGPEFLTYFQNEAQLEKSRLLSDRFSAERPKGSFSTLEIQRTEQGDSAMYLCASSPRTGDNHYDYTFGSGTRLTVV.

The chain is built from TRBV7-8 and TRBJ2-7; 7 nucleotides agree with TRBD1. Germline assignment: CDR1 SGHVS and CDR2 FQNEAQ. Trimming cost V 5 bases and J 5 bases; bases outside gene matches: 6. The CDR3 sequence is 13 residues long. DNA of the CDR3: TGTGCCAGCAGCGCAGGACAGGTCAACGAGCAGTACTTC. Translated, it gives CASSAGQVNEQYF.

Concerning this clone: The junction and the germline gene differ at one end; a read error may be behind it. The gene calls are TRBV7-9 and TRBJ1-2; 10 nucleotides agree with TRBD1. The CDR3 extends over 17 amino acids. Germline loops: CDR1 SEHNR, CDR2 FQNEAQ (reference sequence). CDR3 sequence: CSSSPARQGAYLYGYTF. The CDR3 bases are TGTTCCAGCAGCCCCGCCCGACAGGGGGCTTACCTGTATGGCTACACCTTC.

CDR3 protein: CASGGGASSNTEAFF. CDR3 coding DNA: TGTGCCAGTGGGGGCGGAGCCAGTTCGAACACTGAAGCTTTCTTT. This chain joins TRBV19 and TRBJ1-1; TRBD1 might be the D (6 bases). Trimming left V 8 bases short and J 1 base short, with 17 bases between. The germline gives CDR1 LNHDA, CDR2 SQIVND (reference sequence). The CDR3 consists of 15 residues.

This clone was seen a handful of times. J is TRBJ1-1 and V is TRBV25-1; TRBD1 might be the D (6 bases). The CDR3 extends over 14 amino acids. CDR1 is MGHDK, CDR2 SYGVNS, per germline. Trimming took 5 bases from V and 5 from J, leaving 15 bases between them. This CDR3 is CASSSPGVGTEAFF. DNA for the CDR3: TGTGCCAGCAGTAGCCCAGGGGTGGGAACTGAAGCTTTCTTT.

The chain joins TRBV19 to TRBJ2-7, with 8 nucleotides matching TRBD1. In germline, CDR1 is LNHDA, CDR2 SQIVND (reference sequence). Trimming removed 2 bases from V and 3 bases from J; junction bases left unmatched: 6. The CDR3 is 15 amino acids. CDR3 coding DNA: TGTGCCAGTAGTATACAGGACAGGGAGGACTACGAGCAGTACTTC. It translates to CASSIQDREDYEQYF.

CDR3 protein: CASSWVTGAEAFF. In nucleotides, the CDR3 is TGTGCCAGCAGTTGGGTGACAGGCGCTGAAGCTTTCTTT. The chain couples TRBV27 to TRBJ1-1; D might be TRBD1 (6 bases). In germline, CDR1 is MNHEY, CDR2 SMNVEV (reference sequence). CDR3 length equals 13 residues. V dropped 4 bases and J dropped 6 bases, with 12 bases sitting between them.

The genes are TRBV6-5 and TRBJ2-7, with TRBD1 as a possible D gene (5 bases). Germline V gives CDR1 MNHEY, CDR2 SVGAGI. The CDR3 consists of 13 residues. V lost 5 bases to trimming and J lost 2 bases, with 10 bases between them. The CDR3: CASSEQGTYEQYF. CDR3 sequence (DNA): TGTGCCAGCAGTGAGCAGGGTACCTACGAGCAGTACTTC.

A single count supports this clone. The V and J genes are TRBV7-2 and TRBJ2-3; 12 positions agree with TRBD1. V lost 1 base, J lost 4 bases, and 3 bases stayed unmatched. There are 16 residues in the CDR3. Germline CDR1 and CDR2: SGHTA and FQGNSA. The CDR3 nucleotides are TGTGCCAGCAGCTTAGTAGGGACAGGGGGCGCAGATACGCAGTATTTT. Encoded protein: CASSLVGTGGADTQYF.

J is TRBJ1-4 and V is TRBV7-9; 7 bases are shared with TRBD1. CDR1 is SEHNR and CDR2 is FQNEAQ in the germline V gene (reference sequence). The CDR3 consists of 14 residues. V lost 5 bases and J lost 3; bases outside the gene matches: 3. The CDR3 reads CASSQGDANEKLFF. The CDR3 DNA sequence: TGTGCCAGCAGCCAGGGGGACGCTAATGAAAAACTGTTTTTT. Together with reference TRBV7-9 and TRBJ1-4, the CDR3 gives the full variable domain: DTGVSQNPRHKITKRGQNVTFRCDPISEHNRLYWYRQTLGQGPEFLTYFQNEAQLEKSRLLSDRFSAERPKGSFSTLEIQRTEQGDSAMYLCASSQGDANEKLFFGSGTQLSVL.

The J gene is TRBJ1-4, the V gene TRBV19; D is unresolved. V was clipped by 3 bases and J by 2 bases, with 7 bases between them. The germline CDR1 and CDR2 sequences are LNHDA and SQIVND (reference sequence). The CDR3 is 14 residues long. CDR3 nucleotides: TGTGCCAGTAGTATTTCACAGACTAATGAAAAACTGTTTTTT. Translation: CASSISQTNEKLFF.